Reported below is one T cell receptor (beta chain). Its antigen is unknown. These data originate in a study of OX40 agonist ivuxolimab in advanced cancers. Notes on the study in general: Both CD4+ and CD8+ T cell populations in blood had undergone clonal expansion by week 6 at 0.1 to 3.0 mg/kg.

V dropped 4 bases and J dropped 8 bases, with 18 bases sitting between them. Germline V gives CDR1 SGDLS, CDR2 YYNGEE. The CDR3 contains 15 residues. The assay was immunoSEQ multiplex PCR, and TCRdb's table has in-frame clones only and misses some. The sample carries about 68,000 clones, about 82% recorded once. V gene TRBV9 combines with J gene TRBJ1-4; maybe TRBD1 (6 bases). This specimen was CD4+ or CD8+ T cells sorted from blood, taken in a trial of the OX40 agonist ivuxolimab. The receptor was derived from an adult with an advanced solid tumor such as melanoma, head and neck, liver or kidney cancer. As DNA, the CDR3 is TGTGCCAGCAGCCCTGAATGGGGGGCAAGCGAAAAACTGTTTTTT. Translating gives CASSPEWGASEKLFF.